This TCR beta chain was found in a study of control samples from healthy donors and cancer patients. Repertoires were generated with immunoSEQ multiplex PCR, while TCRdb's copy carries only in-frame clones and drops some. The profile shows roughly 100,000 clones, about 91% of them singletons. The germline V gene has CDR1 MDHEN and CDR2 SYDVKM. The CDR3 is 17 amino acids. V was cut by 6 bases and J by 1 base, with 19 bases left in between. Sequenced material: blood. The receptor's source is a woman under 30 in good health. The rearrangement uses TRBV28 and TRBJ1-5; D is ambiguous. CDR3 bases: TGTGCCAGCAGATTAACAGTCCACCTAGGGAGCAATCAGCCCCAGCATTTT. It is translated as CASRLTVHLGSNQPQHF.